The rows below give T cell receptor beta chains drawn from one sample of a study of blood T cell repertoires in COVID-19. The protocol was immunoSEQ multiplex PCR, while the TCRdb copy is restricted to in-frame clones and leaves out a portion. Altogether more than 75,000 clones are present, around 85% being singletons, with the ten largest covering 6.5% to 9.5%. The sequenced sample was peripheral blood. Every receptor here comes from a man aged 30 to 45 with acute or convalescent COVID-19. Both conserved end residues are part of each CDR3. A D gene is named only where the DNA matches it firmly. The size entry is marked missing in some rows and otherwise reads once, few, many or a size class.

J gene	D gene	clone size	V gene	CDR3 protein	CDR3 DNA
TRBJ2-5	NA	NA	TRBV7-2	CASSTQGGRRETQYF	TGTGCCAGCAGCACCCAAGGGGGTAGGAGAGAGACCCAGTACTTC
TRBJ1-4	NA	NA	TRBV28	CASSRGGTYDEKLFF	TGTGCCAGCAGTAGGGGGGGGACGTACGATGAAAAACTGTTTTTT
TRBJ1-1	NA	NA	TRBV19	CATMMNTEAFF	TGTGCCACTATGATGAACACTGAAGCTTTCTTT
TRBJ2-1	NA	NA	TRBV19	CASSGTSTSYNEQFF	TGTGCCAGTAGCGGGACTTCGACCTCCTACAATGAGCAGTTCTTC
TRBJ2-5	TRBD2	NA	TRBV10-2	CASSVTSGPQETQYF	TGCGCCAGCAGTGTCACTAGCGGACCTCAAGAGACCCAGTACTTC
TRBJ2-7	TRBD2	NA	TRBV7-8	CASSLRPSGVGEQYF	TGTGCCAGCAGCCTGCGCCCTAGCGGGGTTGGGGAGCAGTACTTC
TRBJ2-5	TRBD1	once	TRBV18	CASSPSGTGQETQYF	TGTGCCAGCTCACCCTCCGGGACAGGTCAAGAGACCCAGTACTTC
TRBJ1-2	TRBD1	NA	TRBV27	CASSLSADRGHGYTF	TGTGCCAGCAGTTTATCCGCGGACAGGGGGCACGGCTACACCTTC
TRBJ1-2	TRBD1	NA	TRBV28	CASSSAGTGLYGYTF	TGTGCCAGCAGTTCTGCCGGGACAGGGCTCTATGGCTACACCTTC
TRBJ2-3	TRBD1	NA	TRBV18	CASSWTGGVDTQYF	TGTGCCAGCTCTTGGACAGGGGGCGTAGATACGCAGTATTTT
TRBJ1-5	NA	NA	TRBV7-2	CASSLGGGRNQPQHF	TGTGCCAGCAGCTTAGGGGGGGGACGCAATCAGCCCCAGCATTTT
TRBJ2-5	TRBD2	NA	TRBV10-3	CAATGLAGETQYF	TGTGCCGCCACGGGACTAGCGGGAGAGACCCAGTACTTC
TRBJ2-6	NA	NA	TRBV28	CASSEGASGANVLTF	TGTGCCAGTTCGGAGGGGGCATCTGGGGCCAACGTCCTGACTTTC
TRBJ2-5	TRBD2	NA	TRBV28	CASSPVASGWEETQYF	TGTGCCAGCAGCCCGGTGGCTAGCGGGTGGGAAGAGACCCAGTACTTC
TRBJ2-6	NA	NA	TRBV7-7	CASSPRGTGANVLTF	TGTGCCAGCAGCCCTAGGGGCACTGGGGCCAACGTCCTGACTTTC
TRBJ1-6	NA	NA	TRBV4-3	CASSQRPTGNNSPLHF	TGCGCCAGCAGCCAACGCCCAACGGGGAATAATTCACCCCTCCACTTT
TRBJ2-3	NA	NA	TRBV10-2	CASTVIGGTDTQYF	TGCGCCAGCACTGTTATCGGGGGCACAGATACGCAGTATTTT
TRBJ1-1	NA	NA	TRBV3-1/TRBV3-2	CASSQATRNSAFF	TGTGCCAGCAGCCAAGCGACAAGGAATTCGGCTTTCTTT